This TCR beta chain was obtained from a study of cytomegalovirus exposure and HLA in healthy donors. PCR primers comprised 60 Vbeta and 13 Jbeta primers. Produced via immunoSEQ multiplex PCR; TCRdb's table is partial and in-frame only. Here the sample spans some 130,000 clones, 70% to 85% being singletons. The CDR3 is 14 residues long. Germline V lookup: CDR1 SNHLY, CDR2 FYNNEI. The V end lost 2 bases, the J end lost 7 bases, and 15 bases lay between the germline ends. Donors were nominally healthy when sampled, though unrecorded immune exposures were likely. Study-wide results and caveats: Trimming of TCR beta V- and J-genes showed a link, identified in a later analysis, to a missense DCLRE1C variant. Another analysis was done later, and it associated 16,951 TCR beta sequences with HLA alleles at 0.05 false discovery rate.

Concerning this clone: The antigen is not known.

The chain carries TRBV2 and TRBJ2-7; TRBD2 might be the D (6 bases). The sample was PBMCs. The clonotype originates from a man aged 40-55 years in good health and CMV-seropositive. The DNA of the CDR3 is TGTGCCAGCAGTGAACCCCGGGAGAGTCGGGAGCAGTACTTC. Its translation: CASSEPRESREQYF.